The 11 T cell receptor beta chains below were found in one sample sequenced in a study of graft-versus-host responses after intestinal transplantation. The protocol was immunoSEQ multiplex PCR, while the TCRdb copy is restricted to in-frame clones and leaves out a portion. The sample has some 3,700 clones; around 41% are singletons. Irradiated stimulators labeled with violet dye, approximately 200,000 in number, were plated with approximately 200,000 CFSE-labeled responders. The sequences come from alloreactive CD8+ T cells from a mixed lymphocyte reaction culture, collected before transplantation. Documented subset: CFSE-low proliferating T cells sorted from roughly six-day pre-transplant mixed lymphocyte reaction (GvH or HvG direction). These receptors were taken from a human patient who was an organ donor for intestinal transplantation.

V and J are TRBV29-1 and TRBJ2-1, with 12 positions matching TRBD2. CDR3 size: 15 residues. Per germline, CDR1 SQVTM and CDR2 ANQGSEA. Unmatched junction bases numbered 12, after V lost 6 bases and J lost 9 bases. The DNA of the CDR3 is TGCAGCGTCTGGACTAGCGGGATCTCGGTGGGTGAGCAGTTCTTC. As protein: CSVWTSGISVGEQFF.

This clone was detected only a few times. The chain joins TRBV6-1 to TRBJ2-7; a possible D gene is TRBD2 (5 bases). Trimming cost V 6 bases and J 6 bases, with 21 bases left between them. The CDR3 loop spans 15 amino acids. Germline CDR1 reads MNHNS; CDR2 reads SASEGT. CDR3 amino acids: CASRRLKRYPGEQYF. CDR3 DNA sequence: TGTGCCAGCAGACGCCTGAAGCGGTACCCAGGCGAGCAGTACTTC.

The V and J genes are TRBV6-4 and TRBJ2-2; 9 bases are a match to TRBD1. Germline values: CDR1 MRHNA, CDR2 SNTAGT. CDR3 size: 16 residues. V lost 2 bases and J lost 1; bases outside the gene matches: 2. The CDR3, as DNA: TGTGCCAGCAGTGACCGGGACAGGGAGAACACCGGGGAGCTGTTTTTT. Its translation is CASSDRDRENTGELFF.

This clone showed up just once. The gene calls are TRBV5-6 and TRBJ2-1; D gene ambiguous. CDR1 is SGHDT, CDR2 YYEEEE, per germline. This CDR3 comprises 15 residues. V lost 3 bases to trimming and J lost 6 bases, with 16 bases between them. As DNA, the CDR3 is TGTGCCAGCAGCTCCATTAATCTCCCAGGCAATGAGCAGTTCTTC. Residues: CASSSINLPGNEQFF.

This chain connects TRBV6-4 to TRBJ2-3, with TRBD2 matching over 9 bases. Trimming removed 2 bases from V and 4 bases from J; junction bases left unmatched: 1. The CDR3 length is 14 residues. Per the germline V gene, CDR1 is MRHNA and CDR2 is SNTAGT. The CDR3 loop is CASSDTSGPDTQYF. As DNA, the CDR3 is TGTGCCAGCAGTGACACTAGCGGGCCAGATACGCAGTATTTT.

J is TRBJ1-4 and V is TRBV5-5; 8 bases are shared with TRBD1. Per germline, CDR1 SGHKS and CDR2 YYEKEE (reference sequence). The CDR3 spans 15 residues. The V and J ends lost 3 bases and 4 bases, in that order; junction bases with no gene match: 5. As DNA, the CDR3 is TGTGCCAGCAGCTCATTGACAGGGGTTAATGAAAAACTGTTTTTT. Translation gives CASSSLTGVNEKLFF.

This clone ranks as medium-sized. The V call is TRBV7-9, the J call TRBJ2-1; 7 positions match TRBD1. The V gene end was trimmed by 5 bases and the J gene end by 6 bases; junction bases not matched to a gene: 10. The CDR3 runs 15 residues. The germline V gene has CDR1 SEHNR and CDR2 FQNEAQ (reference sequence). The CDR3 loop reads CASSATETGSNEQFF. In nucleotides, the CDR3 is TGTGCCAGCAGCGCCACTGAGACAGGGTCCAATGAGCAGTTCTTC.

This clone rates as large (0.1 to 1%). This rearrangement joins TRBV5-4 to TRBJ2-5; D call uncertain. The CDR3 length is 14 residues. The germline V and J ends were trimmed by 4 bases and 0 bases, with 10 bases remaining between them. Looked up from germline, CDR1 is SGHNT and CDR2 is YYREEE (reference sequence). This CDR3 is CASSTPRDQETQYF. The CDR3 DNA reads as TGTGCCAGCAGCACACCCCGGGACCAAGAGACCCAGTACTTC.

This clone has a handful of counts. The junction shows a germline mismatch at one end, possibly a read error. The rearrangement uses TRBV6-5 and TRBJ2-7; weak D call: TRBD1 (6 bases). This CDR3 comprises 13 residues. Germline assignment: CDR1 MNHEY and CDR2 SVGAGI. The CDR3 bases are TGTGCCAGCAGCTACTGGGGGCCGTACGAGCAGTACTTC. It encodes CASSYWGPYEQYF.

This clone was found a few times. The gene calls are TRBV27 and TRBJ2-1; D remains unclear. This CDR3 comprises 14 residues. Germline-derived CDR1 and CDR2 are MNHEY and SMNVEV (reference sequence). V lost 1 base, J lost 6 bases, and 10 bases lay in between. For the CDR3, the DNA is TGTGCCAGCAGTTTATTACCAGGAACCAATGAGCAGTTCTTC. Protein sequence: CASSLLPGTNEQFF.

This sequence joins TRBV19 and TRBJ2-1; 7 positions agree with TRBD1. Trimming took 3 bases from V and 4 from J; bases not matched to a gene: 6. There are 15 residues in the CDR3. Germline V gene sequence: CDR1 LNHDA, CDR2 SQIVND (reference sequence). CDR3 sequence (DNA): TGTGCCAGTAGTATTCAATTACAGGGGTACAATGAGCAGTTCTTC. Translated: CASSIQLQGYNEQFF.